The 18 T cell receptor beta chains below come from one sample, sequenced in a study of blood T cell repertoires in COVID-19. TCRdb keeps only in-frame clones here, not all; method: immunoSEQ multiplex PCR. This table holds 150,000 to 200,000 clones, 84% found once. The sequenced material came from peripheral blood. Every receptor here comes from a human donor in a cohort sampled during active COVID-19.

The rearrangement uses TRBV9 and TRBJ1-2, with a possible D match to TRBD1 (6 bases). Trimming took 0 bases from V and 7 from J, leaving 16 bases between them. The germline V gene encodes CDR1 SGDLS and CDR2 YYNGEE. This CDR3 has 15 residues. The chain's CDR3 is CASSVVGGGAGGYTF. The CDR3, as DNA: TGTGCCAGCAGCGTAGTAGGCGGGGGCGCGGGTGGCTACACCTTC.

The CDR3 nucleotides are TGTGCTAGTGGTTTGGTAAGGGGGGGTATAGGCACTGAAGCTTTCTTT. Protein: CASGLVRGGIGTEAFF. This chain connects TRBV12-5 to TRBJ1-1; tentatively, D is TRBD1 (6 bases). Germline assignment: CDR1 LGHNT and CDR2 FRNRAP. Trimming cost V 0 bases and J 4 bases, with 15 bases left between them. This CDR3 contains 16 residues.

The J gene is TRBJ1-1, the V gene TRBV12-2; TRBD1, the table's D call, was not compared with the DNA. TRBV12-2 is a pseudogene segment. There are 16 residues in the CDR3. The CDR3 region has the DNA TGTGCAAGTCGCTTATCCCGACAAAAACGGAACACTGAAGCTTTCTTT. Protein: CASRLSRQKRNTEAFF.

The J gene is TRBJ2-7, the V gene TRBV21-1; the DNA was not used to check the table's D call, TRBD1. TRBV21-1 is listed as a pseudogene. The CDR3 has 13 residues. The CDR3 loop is CARKGHLDREQYF. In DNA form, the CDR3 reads TGTGCCAGAAAGGGGCACCTAGACCGGGAGCAGTACTTC.

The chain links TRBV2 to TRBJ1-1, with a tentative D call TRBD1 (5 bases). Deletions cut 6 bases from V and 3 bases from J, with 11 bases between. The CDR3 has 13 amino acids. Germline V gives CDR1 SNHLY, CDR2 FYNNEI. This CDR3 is CASRDDRDTEAFF. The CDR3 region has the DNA TGTGCCAGCAGAGATGACAGAGACACTGAAGCTTTCTTT.

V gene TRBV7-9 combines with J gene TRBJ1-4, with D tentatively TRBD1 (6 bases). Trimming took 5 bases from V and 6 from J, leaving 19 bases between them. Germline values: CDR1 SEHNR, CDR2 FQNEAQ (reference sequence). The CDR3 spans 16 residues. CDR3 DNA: TGTGCCAGCAGCCCCGGGGGGGGCCCTAGGCATGAAAAACTGTTTTTT. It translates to CASSPGGGPRHEKLFF.

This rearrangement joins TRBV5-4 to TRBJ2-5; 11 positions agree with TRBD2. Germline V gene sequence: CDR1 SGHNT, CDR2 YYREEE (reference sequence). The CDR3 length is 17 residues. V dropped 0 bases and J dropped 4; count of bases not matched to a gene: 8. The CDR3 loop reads CASSLGRLAGRGETQYF. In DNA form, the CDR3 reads TGTGCCAGCAGCTTGGGGAGACTAGCGGGGCGAGGAGAGACCCAGTACTTC.

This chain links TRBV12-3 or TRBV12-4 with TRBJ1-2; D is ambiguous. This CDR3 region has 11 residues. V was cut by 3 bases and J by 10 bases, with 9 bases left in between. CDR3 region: CASSLASLYTF. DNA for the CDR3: TGTGCCAGCAGTTTGGCCAGTCTCTACACCTTC.

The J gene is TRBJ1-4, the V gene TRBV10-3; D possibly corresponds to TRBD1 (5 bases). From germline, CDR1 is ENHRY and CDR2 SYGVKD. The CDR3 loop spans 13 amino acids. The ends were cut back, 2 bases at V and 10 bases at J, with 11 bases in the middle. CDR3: CAISETDRGKLFF. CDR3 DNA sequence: TGTGCCATCAGTGAGACTGATAGGGGAAAACTGTTTTTT.

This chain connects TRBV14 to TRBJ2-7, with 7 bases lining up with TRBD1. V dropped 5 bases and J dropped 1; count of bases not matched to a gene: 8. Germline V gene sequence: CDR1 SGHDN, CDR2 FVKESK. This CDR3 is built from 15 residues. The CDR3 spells CASSDRAVRSYEQYF. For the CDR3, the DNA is TGTGCCAGCAGCGACAGGGCAGTTCGTTCCTACGAGCAGTACTTC.

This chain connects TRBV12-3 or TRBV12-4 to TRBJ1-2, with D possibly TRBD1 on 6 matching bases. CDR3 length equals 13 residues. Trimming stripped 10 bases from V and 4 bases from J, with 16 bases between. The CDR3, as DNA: TGTGCCACCAGGGGCCCTAACCTCTATGGCTACACCTTC. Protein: CATRGPNLYGYTF.

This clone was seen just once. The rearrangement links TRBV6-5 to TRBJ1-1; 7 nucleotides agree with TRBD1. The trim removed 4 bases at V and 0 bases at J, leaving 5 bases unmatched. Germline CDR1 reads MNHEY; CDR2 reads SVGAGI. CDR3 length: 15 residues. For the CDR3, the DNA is TGTGCCAGCAGTTTTTACAGGGGAATGAACACTGAAGCTTTCTTT. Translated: CASSFYRGMNTEAFF.

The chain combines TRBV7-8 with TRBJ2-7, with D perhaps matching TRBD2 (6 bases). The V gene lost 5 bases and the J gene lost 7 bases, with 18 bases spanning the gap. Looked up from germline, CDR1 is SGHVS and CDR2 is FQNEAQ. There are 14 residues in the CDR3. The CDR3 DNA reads TGTGCCAGCAGCGCGGGACCAGCCTCGGGGGAGCAGTACTTC. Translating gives CASSAGPASGEQYF. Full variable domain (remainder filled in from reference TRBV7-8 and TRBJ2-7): GAGVSQSPRYKVAKRGQDVALRCDPISGHVSLFWYQQALGQGPEFLTYFQNEAQLDKSGLPSDRFFAERPEGSVSTLKIQRTQQEDSAVYLCASSAGPASGEQYFGPGTRLTVT.

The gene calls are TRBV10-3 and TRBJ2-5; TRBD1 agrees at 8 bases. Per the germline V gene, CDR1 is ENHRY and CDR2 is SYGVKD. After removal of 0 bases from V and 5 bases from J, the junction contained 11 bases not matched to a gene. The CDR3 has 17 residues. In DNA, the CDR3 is TGTGCCATCAGTGAGTCAGGACAGGGAATAGGAGGGGAGACCCAGTACTTC. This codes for CAISESGQGIGGETQYF.

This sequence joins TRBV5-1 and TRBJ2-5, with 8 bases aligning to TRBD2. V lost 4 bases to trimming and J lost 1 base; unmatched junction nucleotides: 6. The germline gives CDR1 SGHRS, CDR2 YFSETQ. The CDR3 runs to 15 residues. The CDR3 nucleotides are TGCGCCAGCAGCCGGAGCGGGGGTTTCCAAGAGACCCAGTACTTC. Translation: CASSRSGGFQETQYF.

CDR3: CATSWGTTYEQYF. CDR3 sequence (DNA): TGTGCCACCAGCTGGGGCACTACCTACGAGCAGTACTTC. The chain recombines TRBV15 with TRBJ2-7; the D gene is possibly TRBD1 (5 bases). Germline V gives CDR1 LNHNV, CDR2 YYDKDF (reference sequence). The V end was cut by 5 bases, the J end by 2 bases, with 10 bases between. The CDR3 covers 13 residues.

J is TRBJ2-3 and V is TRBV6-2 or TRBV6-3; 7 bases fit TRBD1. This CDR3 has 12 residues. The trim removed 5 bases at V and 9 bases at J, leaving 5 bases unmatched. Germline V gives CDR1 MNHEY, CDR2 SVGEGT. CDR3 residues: CASSGPGGTQYF. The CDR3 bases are TGTGCCAGCAGTGGGCCAGGGGGAACGCAGTATTTT.

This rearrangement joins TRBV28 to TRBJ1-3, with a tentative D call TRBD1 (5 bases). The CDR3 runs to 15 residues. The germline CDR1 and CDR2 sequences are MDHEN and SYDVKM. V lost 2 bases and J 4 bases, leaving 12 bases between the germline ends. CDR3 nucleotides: TGTGCCAGCAGTTTAGCGGGACCGCGGGGAAACACCATATATTTT. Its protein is CASSLAGPRGNTIYF.